Shown below are 2 T cell receptor beta chains from a single sample sequenced in a study of T cell changes during pregnancy in multiple sclerosis. The repertoire was sequenced with immunoSEQ multiplex PCR; TCRdb's copy has only in-frame clones and lacks some. Of more than 55,000 clones listed, 88% were seen once; the top ten hold 0.38%. Here the sequenced sample was CD4+ T cells from peripheral blood mononuclear cells, taken in the third trimester of pregnancy. These receptors all come from a female donor with multiple sclerosis, enrolled in a pregnancy study.

The chain links TRBV28 to TRBJ1-2, with D maybe TRBD1 (6 bases). CDR3 size: 13 residues. V gave up 5 bases and J gave up 7 bases, with 14 bases separating them. The germline V gene has CDR1 MDHEN and CDR2 SYDVKM. CDR3 amino acids: CASSNRQAGGYTF. CDR3 nucleotides: TGTGCCAGCAGTAACCGACAGGCGGGTGGCTACACCTTC.

The chain links TRBV25-1 to TRBJ2-3, with 9 bases lining up with TRBD1. The germline V gene encodes CDR1 MGHDK and CDR2 SYGVNS. This CDR3 region has 15 residues. V shed 11 bases, J shed 4 bases, and the junction held 13 bases outside the gene matches. CDR3 bases: TGTGCCGGCTTAGTTACAGGGGGCTTTTCAGATACGCAGTATTTT. Translating it yields CAGLVTGGFSDTQYF.